The 19 T cell receptor beta chains below come from one sample, sequenced in a study of siplizumab effects on memory and regulatory T cells. Clones were sequenced by immunoSEQ multiplex PCR, and TCRdb holds only the in-frame ones, with some missing. The sample shows approximately 65,000 clones, about 80% of them seen only once. The source material was memory CD4+ T cells sorted from blood. These receptors originate from a human donor in good health.

This sequence joins TRBV19 and TRBJ1-2, with D hard to call. V was pared by 0 bases and J by 4 bases, with 24 bases between. The CDR3 covers 19 residues. Germline CDR1 and CDR2: LNHDA and SQIVND (reference sequence). The CDR3 loop is CASSIDRRSPTAAPYGYTF. In DNA, the CDR3 is TGTGCCAGTAGTATAGATCGCCGGAGCCCAACAGCAGCTCCCTATGGCTACACCTTC.

The chain joins TRBV2 to TRBJ2-3; the match to TRBD2 covers 11 bases. The CDR3 is 16 residues long. CDR1 and CDR2 from the germline V gene are SNHLY and FYNNEI. With V trimmed by 5 bases and J by 0 bases, 4 bases remained unmatched. CDR3 region: CASSYLAGGSTDTQYF. CDR3 coding DNA: TGTGCCAGCAGTTACCTAGCGGGGGGAAGCACAGATACGCAGTATTTT.

The chain links TRBV11-3 to TRBJ2-3; D is unresolved. The CDR3 has 11 residues. With 4 bases removed from V and 4 bases from J, the gap between germline ends came to 3 bases. The germline V gene encodes CDR1 SGHNT and CDR2 YENEEA. Written as DNA, the CDR3 is TGTGCCAGCAGCTATTCAGATACGCAGTATTTT. Its translation is CASSYSDTQYF.

The chain employs TRBV12-5 and TRBJ2-1; 7 bases line up with TRBD2. Per the germline V gene, CDR1 is LGHNT and CDR2 is FRNRAP. After removal of 5 bases from V and 5 bases from J, the junction contained 6 bases not matched to a gene. The CDR3 length is 14 residues. The DNA of the CDR3 is TGTGCTAGTGGTCCCCCGACTAGCAACAATGAGCAGTTCTTC. Translating it yields CASGPPTSNNEQFF.

This clone appeared a few times. This chain links TRBV6-5 with TRBJ1-1, with 8 bases identical to TRBD1. This CDR3 is built from 15 residues. The germline gives CDR1 MNHEY, CDR2 SVGAGI. V was pared by 5 bases and J by 3 bases, with 8 bases of the junction left unmatched. CDR3 DNA: TGTGCCAGCAGTGCCTATACAGGGGGGGACACTGAAGCTTTCTTT. It is translated as CASSAYTGGDTEAFF.

The V call is TRBV18, the J call TRBJ2-7; D not certain. The CDR3 runs 12 residues. Germline CDR1 and CDR2: KGHSH and LQKENI. Trimming removed 4 bases from V and 7 bases from J, with 11 bases in between. CDR3 nucleotides: TGTGCCAGCTCACTAGTGGCCCGGGAGCAGTACTTC. As protein: CASSLVAREQYF.

V usage is TRBV5-1 and J usage is TRBJ2-4; D perhaps matches TRBD2 (6 bases). The germline V gene encodes CDR1 SGHRS and CDR2 YFSETQ. The length of the CDR3 is 15 residues. Between the trimmed V and J ends, which lost 1 base and 0 bases, there was a span of 8 bases. The CDR3 loop reads CASSLSGGAKNIQYF. The CDR3 DNA reads TGCGCCAGCAGCTTGTCCGGGGGAGCCAAAAACATTCAGTACTTC.

This sequence joins TRBV27 and TRBJ2-7; 12 bases match TRBD1. Germline V gene lookup returns CDR1 MNHEY and CDR2 SMNVEV (reference sequence). The CDR3 is 14 residues long. V was pared by 7 bases and J by 4 bases, with 5 bases of the junction left unmatched. The chain's CDR3 is CASKGTGGEYEQYF. The CDR3 DNA follows: TGTGCCAGCAAGGGGACAGGGGGCGAGTACGAGCAGTACTTC.

V is TRBV11-3 and J is TRBJ2-3; D perhaps matches TRBD1 (7 bases). CDR1 is SGHNT and CDR2 is YENEEA in the germline V gene. The CDR3 consists of 18 residues. V lost 4 bases and J 4 bases, leaving 24 bases between the germline ends. The CDR3 nucleotides are TGTGCCAGCAGCTCCCCCGGGACGGGCAGGGGGGTTGCAGATACGCAGTATTTT. This translates into CASSSPGTGRGVADTQYF.

The chain has TRBV7-9 and TRBJ1-4; a weak D match, TRBD1 (6 bases). The CDR3 runs 13 residues. The ends were cut back, 5 bases at V and 8 bases at J, with 12 bases in the middle. The germline V gene has CDR1 SEHNR and CDR2 FQNEAQ (reference sequence). For the CDR3, the DNA is TGTGCCAGCAGCCGGGGACAAGGAGAAAAACTGTTTTTT. Protein sequence: CASSRGQGEKLFF.

The V and J genes are TRBV7-3 and TRBJ2-1; D gene ambiguous. The CDR3 contains 17 residues. V lost 0 bases, J lost 6 bases, and 18 bases lay in between. The germline V gene has CDR1 SGHTA and CDR2 FQGTGA. CDR3 nucleotide sequence: TGTGCCAGCAGCTTAACTAGGGCCATGGGGTCGTCCAATGAGCAGTTCTTC. Amino acids: CASSLTRAMGSSNEQFF. Full variable domain (remainder filled in from reference TRBV7-3 and TRBJ2-1): GAGVSQTPSNKVTEKGKYVELRCDPISGHTALYWYRQSLGQGPEFLIYFQGTGAADDSGLPNDRFFAVRPEGSVSTLKIQRTERGDSAVYLCASSLTRAMGSSNEQFFGPGTRLTVL.

Comment on this clone: Germline is not matched at one junction end, which may reflect a read error. V gene TRBV6-5 combines with J gene TRBJ1-1; D uncertain. Germline V gene lookup returns CDR1 MNHEY and CDR2 SVGAGI. The CDR3 extends over 15 amino acids. The CDR3 is CASSRLKDWSIIAAF. For the CDR3, the DNA is TGTGCCAGCAGTCGCCTTAAGGACTGGAGTATCATCGCGGCGTTT.

V usage is TRBV5-8 and J usage is TRBJ1-2, with a weak D call TRBD1 (6 bases). The length of the CDR3 is 15 residues. Trimming stripped 5 bases from V and 0 bases from J, with 14 bases between. The germline CDR1 and CDR2 sequences are SGHTS and YDEGEE. The CDR3 DNA reads as TGTGCCAGCAGGCCACAGGGTCCGGCTAACTATGGCTACACCTTC. Protein: CASRPQGPANYGYTF.

This chain uses TRBV5-6 with TRBJ2-5; D ambiguous. CDR1 SGHDT and CDR2 YYEEEE come from the germline V gene. This CDR3 comprises 14 residues. V lost 4 bases and J 6 bases, leaving 16 bases between the germline ends. Here the CDR3 reads CASSPTRASKTQYF. The CDR3 nucleotides are TGTGCCAGCAGCCCGACCCGAGCCTCCAAGACCCAGTACTTC.

The chain joins TRBV19 to TRBJ1-2; no firm D call. V was pared by 3 bases and J by 3 bases, with 2 bases between. Germline assignment: CDR1 LNHDA and CDR2 SQIVND (reference sequence). The CDR3 extends over 11 amino acids. CDR3 amino acids: CASSMDYGYTF. CDR3 nucleotides: TGTGCCAGTAGTATGGACTATGGCTACACCTTC.

This clone turned up a few times. The rearrangement joins TRBV10-3 to TRBJ1-6, with unresolved D. Trimming pared 8 bases from V and 6 bases from J, leaving 11 bases between. The CDR3 loop spans 13 amino acids. Per germline, CDR1 ENHRY and CDR2 SYGVKD. The CDR3 DNA is TGTGCCATCCGCTATGATCCTAATTCACCCCTCCACTTT. Its translation is CAIRYDPNSPLHF.

This chain uses TRBV30 with TRBJ2-1; 11 bases are shared with TRBD1. Germline V gives CDR1 GTSNPN, CDR2 SVGIG (reference sequence). Trimming cost V 5 bases and J 7 bases; bases outside gene matches: 7. There are 14 residues in the CDR3. CDR3 sequence reads: CAWAGQGGRNEQFF. Here the CDR3 DNA reads TGTGCCTGGGCGGGACAGGGGGGTAGGAATGAGCAGTTCTTC.

V usage is TRBV7-2 and J usage is TRBJ1-6; TRBD1 is a possible D gene (5 bases). Germline assignment: CDR1 SGHTA and CDR2 FQGNSA. This CDR3 has 17 residues. Trimming cost V 1 base and J 0 bases, with 10 bases left between them. For the CDR3, the DNA is TGTGCCAGCAGCTTAGGGGGGACGAGCTCCTATAATTCACCCCTCCACTTT. Translation gives CASSLGGTSSYNSPLHF.

The chain recombines TRBV7-2 with TRBJ1-5, with D possibly TRBD1 on 6 matching bases. This CDR3 is 15 amino acids long. Germline V gives CDR1 SGHTA, CDR2 FQGNSA. V was pared by 4 bases and J by 6 bases, with 16 bases between. The CDR3, as DNA: TGTGCCAGCAGCTCAGACAGGATTGGGGGTCAGCCCCAGCATTTT. It yields the protein CASSSDRIGGQPQHF.